The 3 T cell receptor beta chains listed next were all sequenced from one sample in a study of human T cells and chemical hapten exposure. The sample's time point: patch test 2, 6 weeks after DPC sensitization. Stated treatment: therapeutic diphenylcyclopropenone sensitization with weekly scalp DPC. TCRdb re-derived calls from the RACE reads in MiXCR, one entry per CDR3 protein. The data contain about 140,000 distinct CDR3 sequences, roughly 12% of them singletons. The source material was whole blood, sampled in connection with sensitization to the hapten diphenylcyclopropenone (DPC). The receptors were gathered from a woman in her forties or fifties with alopecia areata. Some clones in this sample may be carry-over from other donors' samples.

The chain joins TRBV29-1 to TRBJ2-7; 11 bases align to TRBD2. In germline, CDR1 is SQVTM, CDR2 ANQGSEA. This CDR3 has 16 residues. V lost 6 bases, J lost 7 bases, and 17 bases stayed unmatched. The CDR3 sequence is CSVAGGLAGGLGEQYF. CDR3 DNA sequence: TGCAGCGTCGCCGGAGGGCTAGCGGGAGGACTTGGTGAGCAGTACTTC.

This clonotype has a count of ten or more. The V gene is TRBV7-9, the J gene TRBJ2-3, with TRBD2 matching over 11 bases. This CDR3 is built from 16 residues. Per germline, CDR1 SEHNR and CDR2 FQNEAQ (reference sequence). The trim removed 5 bases at V and 9 bases at J, leaving 13 bases unmatched. The DNA of the CDR3 is TGTGCCAGCAGCCCCCGACTAGCGGGAAGTGATGGCACGCAGTATTTT. This translates into CASSPRLAGSDGTQYF.

The chain carries TRBV7-2 and TRBJ1-2; D is unclear. Germline V gene lookup returns CDR1 SGHTA and CDR2 FQGNSA. Trimming cost V 4 bases and J 3 bases, with 12 bases left between them. This CDR3 contains 14 residues. CDR3 in DNA: TGTGCCAGCAGCTCGCCCCGCGTAGACTATGGCTACACCTTC. This encodes CASSSPRVDYGYTF.